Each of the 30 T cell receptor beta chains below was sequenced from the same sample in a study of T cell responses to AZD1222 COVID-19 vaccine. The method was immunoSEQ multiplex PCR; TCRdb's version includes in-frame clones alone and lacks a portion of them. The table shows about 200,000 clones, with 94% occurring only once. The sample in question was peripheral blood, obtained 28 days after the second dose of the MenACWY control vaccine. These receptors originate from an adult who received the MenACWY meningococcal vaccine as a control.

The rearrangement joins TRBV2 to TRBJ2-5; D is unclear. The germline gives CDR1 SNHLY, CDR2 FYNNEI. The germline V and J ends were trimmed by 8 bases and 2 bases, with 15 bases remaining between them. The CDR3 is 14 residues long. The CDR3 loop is CASGYRELQETQYF. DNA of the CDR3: TGTGCCAGCGGATATAGAGAACTGCAAGAGACCCAGTACTTC.

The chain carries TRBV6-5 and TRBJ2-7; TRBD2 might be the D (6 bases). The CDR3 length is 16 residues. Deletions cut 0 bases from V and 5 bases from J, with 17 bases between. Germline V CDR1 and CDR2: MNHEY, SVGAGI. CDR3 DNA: TGTGCCAGCAGTTACTCGATTCACGGAGGGGCCCACGAGCAGTACTTC. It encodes CASSYSIHGGAHEQYF.

The CDR3, as DNA: TGTGCCAGTAAAGACAGACGAGTACCCGGGGAGCTGTTTTTT. This sequence encodes CASKDRRVPGELFF. V is TRBV2 and J is TRBJ2-2; D is possibly TRBD1 (5 bases). Trimming cost V 9 bases and J 6 bases, with 17 bases left between them. The CDR3 is 14 residues long. Per the germline V gene, CDR1 is SNHLY and CDR2 is FYNNEI.

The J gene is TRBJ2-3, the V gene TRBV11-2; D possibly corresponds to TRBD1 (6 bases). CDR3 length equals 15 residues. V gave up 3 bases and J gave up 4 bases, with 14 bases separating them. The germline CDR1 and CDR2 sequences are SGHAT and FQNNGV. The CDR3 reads CASSFPGVIPDTQYF. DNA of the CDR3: TGTGCCAGCAGCTTTCCAGGGGTCATACCAGATACGCAGTATTTT.

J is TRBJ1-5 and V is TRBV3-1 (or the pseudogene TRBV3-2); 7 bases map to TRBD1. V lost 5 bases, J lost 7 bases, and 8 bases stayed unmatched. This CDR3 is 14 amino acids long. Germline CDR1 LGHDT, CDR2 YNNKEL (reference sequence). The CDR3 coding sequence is TGTGCCAGCAGCAACGAGGGGGCAGGACAGCCCCAGCATTTT. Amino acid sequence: CASSNEGAGQPQHF.

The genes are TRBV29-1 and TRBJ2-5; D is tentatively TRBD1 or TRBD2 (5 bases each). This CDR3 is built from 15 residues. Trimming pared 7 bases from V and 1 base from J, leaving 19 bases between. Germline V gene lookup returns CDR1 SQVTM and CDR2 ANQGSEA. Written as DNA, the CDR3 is TGCAGCGCAGCCGGGGCGGTCCCCCCCCAAGAGACCCAGTACTTC. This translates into CSAAGAVPPQETQYF.

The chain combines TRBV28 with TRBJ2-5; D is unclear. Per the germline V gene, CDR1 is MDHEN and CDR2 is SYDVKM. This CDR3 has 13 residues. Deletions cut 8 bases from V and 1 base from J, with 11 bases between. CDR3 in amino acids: CASLTWGQETQYF. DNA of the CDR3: TGTGCCAGCCTGACCTGGGGCCAAGAGACCCAGTACTTC. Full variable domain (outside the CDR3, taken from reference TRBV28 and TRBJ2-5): DVKVTQSSRYLVKRTGEKVFLECVQDMDHENMFWYRQDPGLGLRLIYFSYDVKMKEKGDIPEGYSVSREKKERFSLILESASTNQTSMYLCASLTWGQETQYFGPGTRLLVL.

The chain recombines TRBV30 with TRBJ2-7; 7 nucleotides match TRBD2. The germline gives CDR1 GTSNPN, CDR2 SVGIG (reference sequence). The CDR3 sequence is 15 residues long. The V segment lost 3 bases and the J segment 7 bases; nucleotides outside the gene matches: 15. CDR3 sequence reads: CAWSPLGEGRREQYF. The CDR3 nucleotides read TGTGCCTGGAGCCCTTTGGGGGAGGGAAGGAGAGAGCAGTACTTC.

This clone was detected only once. CDR3 in DNA: TGTGCCTCCCGCACGGGGAGGGGGCCGGGTGGCTACACCTTC. Its translation is CASRTGRGPGGYTF. V and J are TRBV7-2 and TRBJ1-2; 7 positions agree with TRBD1. Germline V lookup: CDR1 SGHTA, CDR2 FQGNSA. The CDR3 has 14 amino acids. V gave up 11 bases and J gave up 7 bases; unmatched junction bases: 16. The full variable domain, its missing parts supplied by reference TRBV7-2 and TRBJ1-2, is GAGVSQSPSNKVTEKGKDVELRCDPISGHTALYWYRQSLGQGLEFLIYFQGNSAPDKSGLPSDRFSAERTGGSVSTLTIQRTQQEDSAVYLCASRTGRGPGGYTFGSGTRLTVV.

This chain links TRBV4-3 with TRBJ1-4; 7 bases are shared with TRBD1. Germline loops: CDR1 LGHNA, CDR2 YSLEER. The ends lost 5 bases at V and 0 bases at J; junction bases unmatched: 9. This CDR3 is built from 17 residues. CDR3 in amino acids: CASSSSRTGATNEKLFF. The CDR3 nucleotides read TGCGCCAGCAGCTCCTCCCGGACAGGTGCAACTAATGAAAAACTGTTTTTT.

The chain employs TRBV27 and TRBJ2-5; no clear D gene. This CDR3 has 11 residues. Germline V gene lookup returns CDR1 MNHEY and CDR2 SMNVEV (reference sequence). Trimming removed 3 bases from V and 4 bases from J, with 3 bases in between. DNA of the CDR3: TGTGCCAGCAGTTTCCGAGAGACCCAGTACTTC. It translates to CASSFRETQYF.

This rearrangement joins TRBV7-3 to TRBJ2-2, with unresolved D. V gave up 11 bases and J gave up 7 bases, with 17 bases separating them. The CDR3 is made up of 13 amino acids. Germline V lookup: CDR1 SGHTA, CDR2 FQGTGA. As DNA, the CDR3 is TGTGCCTCCGGGCCGGCCATGGGCGGGGAGCTGTTTTTT. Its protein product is CASGPAMGGELFF.

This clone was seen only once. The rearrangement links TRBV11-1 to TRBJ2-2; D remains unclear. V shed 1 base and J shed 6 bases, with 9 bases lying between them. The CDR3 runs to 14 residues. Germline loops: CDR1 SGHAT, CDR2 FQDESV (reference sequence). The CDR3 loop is CASSLEWDAGELFF. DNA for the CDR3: TGTGCCAGCAGCTTAGAGTGGGATGCCGGGGAGCTGTTTTTT.

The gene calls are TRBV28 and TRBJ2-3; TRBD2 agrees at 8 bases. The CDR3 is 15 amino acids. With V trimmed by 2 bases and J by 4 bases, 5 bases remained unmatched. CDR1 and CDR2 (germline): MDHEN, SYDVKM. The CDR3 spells CASSLAAGAADTQYF. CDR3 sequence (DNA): TGTGCCAGCAGTTTAGCAGCGGGAGCAGCAGATACGCAGTATTTT.

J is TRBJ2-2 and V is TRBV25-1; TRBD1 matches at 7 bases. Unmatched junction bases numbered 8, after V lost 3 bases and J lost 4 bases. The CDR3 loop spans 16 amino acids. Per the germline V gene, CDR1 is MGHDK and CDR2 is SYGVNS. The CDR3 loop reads CASSEGQGVTTGELFF. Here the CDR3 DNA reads TGTGCCAGCAGTGAGGGGCAGGGGGTGACCACCGGGGAGCTGTTTTTT.

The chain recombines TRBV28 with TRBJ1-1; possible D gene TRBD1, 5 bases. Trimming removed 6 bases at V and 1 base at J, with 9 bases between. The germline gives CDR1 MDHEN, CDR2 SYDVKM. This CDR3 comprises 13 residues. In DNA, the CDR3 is TGTGCCAGCAGCGGGGCGGGGAACACTGAAGCTTTCTTT. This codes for CASSGAGNTEAFF. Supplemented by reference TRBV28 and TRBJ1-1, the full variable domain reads DVKVTQSSRYLVKRTGEKVFLECVQDMDHENMFWYRQDPGLGLRLIYFSYDVKMKEKGDIPEGYSVSREKKERFSLILESASTNQTSMYLCASSGAGNTEAFFGQGTRLTVV.

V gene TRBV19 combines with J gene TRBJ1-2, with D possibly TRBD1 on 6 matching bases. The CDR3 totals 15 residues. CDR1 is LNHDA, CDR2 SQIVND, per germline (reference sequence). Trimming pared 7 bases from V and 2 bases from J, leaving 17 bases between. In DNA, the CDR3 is TGTGCCAGTACCCCGGTAGGGGGGGGGAACTATGGCTACACCTTC. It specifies CASTPVGGGNYGYTF.

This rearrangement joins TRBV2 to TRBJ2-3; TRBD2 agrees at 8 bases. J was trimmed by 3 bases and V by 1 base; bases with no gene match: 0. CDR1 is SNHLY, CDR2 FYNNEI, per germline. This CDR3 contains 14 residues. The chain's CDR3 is CASSEVAGTDTQYF. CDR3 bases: TGTGCCAGCAGTGAAGTAGCGGGGACAGATACGCAGTATTTT.

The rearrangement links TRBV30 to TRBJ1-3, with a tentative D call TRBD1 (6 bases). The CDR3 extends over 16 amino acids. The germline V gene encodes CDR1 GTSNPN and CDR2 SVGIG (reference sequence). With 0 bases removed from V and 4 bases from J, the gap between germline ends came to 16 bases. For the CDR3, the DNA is TGTGCCTGGAGTGTACATGGGGGCGCGGGAGGAAACACCATATATTTT. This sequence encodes CAWSVHGGAGGNTIYF.

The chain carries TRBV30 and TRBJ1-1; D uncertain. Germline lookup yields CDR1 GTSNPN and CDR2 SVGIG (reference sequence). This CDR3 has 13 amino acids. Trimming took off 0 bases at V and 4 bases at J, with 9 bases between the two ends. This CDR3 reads CAWSVLEFTEAFF. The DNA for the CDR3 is TGTGCCTGGAGTGTCTTGGAGTTCACTGAAGCTTTCTTT.

Here the CDR3 reads CASSIALQGTYEQYF. In nucleotides, the CDR3 is TGTGCCAGCAGCATCGCCTTACAGGGGACCTACGAGCAGTACTTC. The rearrangement links TRBV3-1 (or the pseudogene TRBV3-2) to TRBJ2-7; 7 bases match TRBD1. After removal of 5 bases from V and 2 bases from J, the junction contained 9 bases not matched to a gene. The germline V gene has CDR1 LGHDT and CDR2 YNNKEL (reference sequence). The CDR3 has 15 amino acids.

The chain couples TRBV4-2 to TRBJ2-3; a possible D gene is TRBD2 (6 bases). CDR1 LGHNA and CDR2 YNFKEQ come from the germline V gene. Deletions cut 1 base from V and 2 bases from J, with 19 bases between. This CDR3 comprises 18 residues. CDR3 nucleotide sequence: TGTGCCAGCAGCCAAGCTTCGTTGACTAGAGGGGCCACAGATACGCAGTATTTT. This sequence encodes CASSQASLTRGATDTQYF.

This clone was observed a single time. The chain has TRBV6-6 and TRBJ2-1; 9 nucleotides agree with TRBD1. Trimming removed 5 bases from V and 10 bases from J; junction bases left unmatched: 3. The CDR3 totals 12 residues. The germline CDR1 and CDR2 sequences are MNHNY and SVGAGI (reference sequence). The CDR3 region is CASSSTGGEQFF. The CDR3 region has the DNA TGTGCCAGCAGTAGTACAGGGGGCGAGCAGTTCTTC.

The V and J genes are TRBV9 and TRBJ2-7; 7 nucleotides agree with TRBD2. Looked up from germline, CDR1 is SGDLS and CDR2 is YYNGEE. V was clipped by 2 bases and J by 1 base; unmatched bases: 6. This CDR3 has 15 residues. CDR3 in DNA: TGTGCCAGCAGCGTGGGGGAGGGCAGTTCCTACGAGCAGTACTTC. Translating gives CASSVGEGSSYEQYF.

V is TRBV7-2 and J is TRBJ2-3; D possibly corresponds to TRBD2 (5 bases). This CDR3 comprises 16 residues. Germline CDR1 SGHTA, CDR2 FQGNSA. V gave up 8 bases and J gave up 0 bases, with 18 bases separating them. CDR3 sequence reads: CASSFGNSRSTDTQYF. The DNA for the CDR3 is TGTGCCAGCTCCTTCGGGAATTCCAGAAGCACAGATACGCAGTATTTT.

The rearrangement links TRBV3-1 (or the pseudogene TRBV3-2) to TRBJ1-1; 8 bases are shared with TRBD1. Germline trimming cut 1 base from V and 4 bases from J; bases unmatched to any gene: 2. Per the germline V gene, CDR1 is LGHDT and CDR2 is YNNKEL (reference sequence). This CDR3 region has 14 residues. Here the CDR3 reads CASSQGDRFTEAFF. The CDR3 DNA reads TGTGCCAGCAGCCAAGGGGACAGGTTCACTGAAGCTTTCTTT.

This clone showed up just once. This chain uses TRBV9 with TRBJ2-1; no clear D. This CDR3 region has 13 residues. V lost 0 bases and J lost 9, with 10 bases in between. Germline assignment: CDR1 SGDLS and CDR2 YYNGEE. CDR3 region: CASSVATVGEQFF. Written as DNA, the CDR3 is TGTGCCAGCAGCGTAGCTACGGTGGGTGAGCAGTTCTTC.

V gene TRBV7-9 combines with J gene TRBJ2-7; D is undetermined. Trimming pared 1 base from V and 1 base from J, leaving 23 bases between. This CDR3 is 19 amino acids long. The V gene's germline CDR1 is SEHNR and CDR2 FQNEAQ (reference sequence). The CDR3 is CASSLVEGFSPFLSYEQYF. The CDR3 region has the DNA TGTGCCAGCAGCTTAGTGGAAGGTTTCTCGCCGTTCTTATCCTACGAGCAGTACTTC. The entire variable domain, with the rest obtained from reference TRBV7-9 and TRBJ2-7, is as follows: DTGVSQNPRHKITKRGQNVTFRCDPISEHNRLYWYRQTLGQGPEFLTYFQNEAQLEKSRLLSDRFSAERPKGSFSTLEIQRTEQGDSAMYLCASSLVEGFSPFLSYEQYFGPGTRLTVT.

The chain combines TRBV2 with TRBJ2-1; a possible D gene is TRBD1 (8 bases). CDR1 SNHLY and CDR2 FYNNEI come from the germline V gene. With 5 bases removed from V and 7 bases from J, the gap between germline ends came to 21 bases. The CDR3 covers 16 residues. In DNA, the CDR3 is TGTGCCAGCAGTCTCCGACGGACAGGGCGGGGGAATGAGCAGTTCTTC. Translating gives CASSLRRTGRGNEQFF.

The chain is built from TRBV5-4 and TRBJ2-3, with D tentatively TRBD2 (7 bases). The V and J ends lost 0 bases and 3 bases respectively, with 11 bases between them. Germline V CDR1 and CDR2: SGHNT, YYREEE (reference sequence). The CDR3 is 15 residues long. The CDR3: CASSLVGGGTDTQYF. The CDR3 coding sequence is TGTGCCAGCAGCTTGGTGGGAGGGGGAACAGATACGCAGTATTTT.